These 13 T cell receptor beta chains share one sample of origin, sequenced in a study of cytomegalovirus exposure and HLA in healthy donors. PCR involved 60 Vbeta and 13 Jbeta primers. Measured with immunoSEQ multiplex PCR; TCRdb has only the in-frame clones, and not every one. The repertoire holds fewer than 150,000 clones, with about four fifths as singletons. Sequencing was carried out using PBMCs. These receptors came from a young man in good health and CMV-seronegative.

The chain has TRBV15 and TRBJ1-4, with D perhaps TRBD1 (5 bases). The germline CDR1 and CDR2 sequences are LNHNV and YYDKDF (reference sequence). Between the trimmed V and J ends, which lost 6 bases and 5 bases, there was a span of 19 bases. This CDR3 region has 16 residues. In DNA, the CDR3 is TGTGCCACCAGTGCATCAAAGGGGCTTCTAAATGAAAAACTGTTTTTT. Translation gives CATSASKGLLNEKLFF.

This chain joins TRBV6-1 and TRBJ2-4, with D tentatively TRBD2 (6 bases). Germline CDR1 reads MNHNS; CDR2 reads SASEGT. V was clipped by 7 bases and J by 8 bases, with 18 bases between them. This CDR3 has 14 amino acids. The CDR3 bases are TGTGCCAGCATCCGCCGGGGAGGCCTGGACATTCAGTACTTC. Its translation: CASIRRGGLDIQYF.

The chain links TRBV6-5 to TRBJ2-7; weak D call: TRBD2 (5 bases). V was shortened by 4 bases and J by 2 bases, with 6 bases between the two germline ends. Per germline, CDR1 MNHEY and CDR2 SVGAGI. This CDR3 has 12 amino acids. CDR3 amino acids: CASSFGTYEQYF. The CDR3, as DNA: TGTGCCAGCAGTTTCGGGACCTACGAGCAGTACTTC.

The chain has TRBV29-1 and TRBJ2-1; tentatively, D is TRBD2 (6 bases). CDR1 is SQVTM, CDR2 ANQGSEA, per germline. The germline V and J ends were trimmed by 3 bases and 7 bases, with 13 bases remaining between them. This CDR3 is 13 amino acids long. DNA for the CDR3: TGCAGCGTTGATCCGCTAGCGTTGAATGAGCAGTTCTTC. This codes for CSVDPLALNEQFF.

This clone was picked up a small number of times. This CDR3 reads CASSEIQQGYTF. The CDR3 nucleotides are TGTGCCAGCAGTGAAATTCAACAGGGCTACACCTTC. The V gene is TRBV6-1, the J gene TRBJ1-2; D is unresolved. There are 12 residues in the CDR3. Looked up from germline, CDR1 is MNHNS and CDR2 is SASEGT. Trimming removed 2 bases from V and 8 bases from J, with 9 bases in between.

The chain couples TRBV30 to TRBJ1-2; unclear D gene. Germline CDR1 GTSNPN, CDR2 SVGIG (reference sequence). The CDR3 covers 13 residues. Trimming took off 0 bases at V and 7 bases at J, with 12 bases between the two ends. The CDR3 coding sequence is TGTGCCTGGAGTGTAGGGAGAGTAGGTGGCTACACCTTC. Translated: CAWSVGRVGGYTF.

The chain is built from TRBV30 and TRBJ1-1; 8 bases agree with TRBD1. J was trimmed by 8 bases and V by 3 bases; bases with no gene match: 5. CDR1 is GTSNPN and CDR2 is SVGIG in the germline V gene (reference sequence). This CDR3 has 12 amino acids. CDR3 DNA sequence: TGTGCCTGGAGCTCAACAGGGGGGGAAGCTTTCTTT. It codes for CAWSSTGGEAFF.

The J gene is TRBJ2-1, the V gene TRBV29-1; D perhaps matches TRBD2 (6 bases). The CDR3 loop spans 13 amino acids. V dropped 6 bases and J dropped 9 bases, with 18 bases sitting between them. Germline CDR1 and CDR2: SQVTM and ANQGSEA. The CDR3 region is CSVESDGGSEQFF. CDR3 DNA: TGCAGCGTGGAATCGGACGGAGGGAGTGAGCAGTTCTTC.

In its sample, this clone was seen once. Here the CDR3 reads CASSLDGQVALEPQHF. CDR3 nucleotides: TGTGCCAGCAGCTTAGACGGACAGGTTGCCCTAGAACCCCAGCATTTT. The chain couples TRBV11-3 to TRBJ1-5; 7 bases fit TRBD1. There are 16 residues in the CDR3. After removal of 0 bases from V and 10 bases from J, the junction contained 12 bases not matched to a gene. Per germline, CDR1 SGHNT and CDR2 YENEEA.

This chain links TRBV27 with TRBJ2-7; 10 bases fit TRBD1. Trimming at V came to 8 bases and at J to 7 bases, leaving 11 bases not matched to a gene. CDR1 and CDR2 from the germline V gene are MNHEY and SMNVEV (reference sequence). The CDR3 covers 14 residues. CDR3 protein: CASASGTGAWEQYF. The CDR3 nucleotides read TGTGCCAGCGCCAGCGGGACAGGGGCATGGGAGCAGTACTTC.

The rearrangement uses TRBV28 and TRBJ1-1; D uncertain. Trimming cost V 3 bases and J 6 bases, with 8 bases left between them. From germline, CDR1 is MDHEN and CDR2 SYDVKM. The CDR3 length is 12 residues. The CDR3 region is CASSFPTAEAFF. In DNA, the CDR3 is TGTGCCAGCAGTTTCCCCACGGCTGAAGCTTTCTTT.

This clone was seen a handful of times. This chain joins TRBV28 and TRBJ2-7; D is undetermined. Germline V CDR1 and CDR2: MDHEN, SYDVKM. The CDR3 has 11 amino acids. The V end lost 8 bases, the J end lost 1 base, and 6 bases lay between the germline ends. The CDR3 DNA follows: TGTGCCAGCCAGGATTCCTACGAGCAGTACTTC. Translating it yields CASQDSYEQYF.

This clone was seen only once. The chain employs TRBV11-1 and TRBJ1-1, with 7 bases matching TRBD1. Germline V gene lookup returns CDR1 SGHAT and CDR2 FQDESV (reference sequence). This CDR3 is built from 14 residues. V dropped 5 bases and J dropped 2; count of bases not matched to a gene: 5. The CDR3 sequence: CASSRDSFNTEAFF. The CDR3 coding sequence is TGTGCCAGCAGCCGGGACAGTTTCAACACTGAAGCTTTCTTT.